Listed below are T cell receptor beta chains from one sample, sequenced in a study of blood T cells in healthy people across ages. MiXCR, applied by TCRdb to the 5' RACE reads, yields one record per CDR3 protein. The data hold over a million distinct CDR3 sequences, with 35% to 50% observed a single time. The sequenced sample was blood. All receptors derive from a woman aged 60-70 years in good health. CDR3s include the opening cysteine and the closing phenylalanine or tryptophan. Fields, in order: V gene, J gene, clone size, CDR3 protein. A clone size is listed for some rows: how often the clone was seen (once, few, many), or a class if it is expanded.

TRBV10-3	TRBJ2-1	NA	CAISESDGEQFF
TRBV14	TRBJ2-1	few	CASSLYGAGGHDEQFF
TRBV6-2/TRBV6-3	TRBJ1-4	few	CASRSGQGGEKLFF
TRBV28	TRBJ2-3	NA	CASNAGDVADTQYF
TRBV11-2	TRBJ2-1	few	CASSLGGLVYNEQFF
TRBV6-5	NA	NA	CASSYLIGTNNEQYF
TRBV6-5	TRBJ2-1	NA	CASSYSAENNEQFF
TRBV20-1	TRBJ1-2	NA	CSANRETRTNYGYTF
TRBV3-1	TRBJ1-1	NA	CASSQKAEAFF
TRBV10-3	TRBJ2-2	few	CATETQPGELFF
TRBV20-1	TRBJ2-3	NA	CSASPVGRGVADTQYF
TRBV28	TRBJ2-1	few	CASSSGQGNEQFF
TRBV20-1	TRBJ2-7	NA	CSARDQMHEQYF
TRBV5-1	TRBJ2-1	once	CASSFGGVANEQFF
TRBV27	TRBJ2-7	few	CASSSPLVSSGRPPIYEQYF
TRBV15	TRBJ1-5	few	CATSRDRIGDSNQPQHF
TRBV12-3/TRBV12-4	TRBJ2-5	NA	CASTRAAHGQYF
TRBV10-3	TRBJ1-6	few	CAISVNGGPSPLHF
TRBV20-1	TRBJ2-1	NA	CSATSGIYNEQFF
TRBV5-1	TRBJ2-7	NA	CASRSGGGHEQYF
TRBV27	TRBJ2-1	few	CASSQRTSGRVYNEQFF
TRBV6-5	TRBJ2-1	NA	CASTHRRQGAGEQFF
TRBV28	NA	NA	CASRSIDGGTQYF
TRBV2	TRBJ2-7	few	CASSERIDCEYF
TRBV11-2	TRBJ1-2	NA	CASSLDPGSYGYTF
TRBV6-2/TRBV6-3	TRBJ1-5	NA	CASSYGGRSNQPQHF
TRBV7-3	TRBJ1-2	few	CASSLTPPGAGGYTF
TRBV27	TRBJ2-1	NA	CASSPTGFWEQFF
TRBV7-2	NA	NA	CASNSWTGPNEQYF
TRBV6-5	TRBJ2-7	NA	CASSLQWGRSDEQYF
TRBV29-1	TRBJ2-1	few	CSAGGAAYNEQFF
TRBV25-1	TRBJ1-2	NA	CASVGLEDGYTF
TRBV20-1	TRBJ1-4	NA	CSARQGPREKLFF
TRBV6-2/TRBV6-3	TRBJ2-3	few	CASSPLYLAGSPRGDTQYF
TRBV20-1	TRBJ1-5	few	CSARQGQPQHF
TRBV5-1	NA	NA	CASSSPTDTYEQYF
TRBV11-2	TRBJ1-6	NA	CASSALRGTGNSPLHF
TRBV20-1	TRBJ1-5	few	CSARMGVQGGQPQHF
TRBV20-1	TRBJ1-6	many	CSANPDFNSPLHF
TRBV5-1	TRBJ2-1	few	CASSFGGTSPSNEQFF
TRBV20-1	TRBJ2-5	NA	CSATPPRGRAETQYF
TRBV9	TRBJ2-7	NA	CASSVGTGEYEQYF
TRBV20-1	TRBJ2-3	NA	CSARAGPHSTDTQYF
TRBV28	TRBJ2-1	NA	CASSLRYRAFF
TRBV11-2	TRBJ2-7	few	CASSSIGGVYEQYF
TRBV20-1	TRBJ2-5	NA	CSAGGDPGLAVETQYF